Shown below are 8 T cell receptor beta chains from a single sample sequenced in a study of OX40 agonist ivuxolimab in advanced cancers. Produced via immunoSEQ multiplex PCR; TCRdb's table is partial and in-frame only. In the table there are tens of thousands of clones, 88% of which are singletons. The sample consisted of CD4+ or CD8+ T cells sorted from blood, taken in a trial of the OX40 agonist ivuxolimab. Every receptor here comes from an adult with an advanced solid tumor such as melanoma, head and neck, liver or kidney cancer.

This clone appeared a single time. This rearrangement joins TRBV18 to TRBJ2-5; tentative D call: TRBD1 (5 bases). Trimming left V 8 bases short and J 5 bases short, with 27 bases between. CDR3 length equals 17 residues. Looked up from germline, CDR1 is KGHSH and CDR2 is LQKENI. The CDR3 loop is CASLPNPRAVSVETQYF. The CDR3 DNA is TGTGCCAGCCTACCCAACCCCAGGGCGGTTTCAGTTGAGACCCAGTACTTC.

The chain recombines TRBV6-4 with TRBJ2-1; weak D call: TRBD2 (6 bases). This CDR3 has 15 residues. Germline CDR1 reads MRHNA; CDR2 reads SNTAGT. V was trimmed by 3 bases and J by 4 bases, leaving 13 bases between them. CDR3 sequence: CASSETGDQYNEQFF. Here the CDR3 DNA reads TGTGCCAGCAGTGAAACGGGGGACCAATACAATGAGCAGTTCTTC.

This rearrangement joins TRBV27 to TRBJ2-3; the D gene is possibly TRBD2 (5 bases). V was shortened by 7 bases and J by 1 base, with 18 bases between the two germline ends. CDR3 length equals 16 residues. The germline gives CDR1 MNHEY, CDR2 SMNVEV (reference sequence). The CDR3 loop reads CASTPFGERGTDTQYF. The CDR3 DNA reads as TGTGCCAGCACCCCATTCGGGGAGCGTGGCACAGATACGCAGTATTTT.

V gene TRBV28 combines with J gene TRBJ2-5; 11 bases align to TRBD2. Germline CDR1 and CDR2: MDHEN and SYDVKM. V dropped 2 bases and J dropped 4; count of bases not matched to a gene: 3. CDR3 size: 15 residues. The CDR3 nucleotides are TGTGCCAGCAGTTTAACTAGCGGGAGTTCAGAGACCCAGTACTTC. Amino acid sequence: CASSLTSGSSETQYF.

The CDR3 loop reads CASSQDEGPTDTQYF. The CDR3 DNA reads TGCGCCAGCAGCCAAGATGAAGGGCCCACAGATACGCAGTATTTT. V and J are TRBV4-1 and TRBJ2-3; D gene unclear. CDR1 and CDR2 (germline): MGHRA, YSYEKL. This CDR3 contains 15 residues. The V end lost 0 bases, the J end lost 2 bases, and 9 bases lay between the germline ends.

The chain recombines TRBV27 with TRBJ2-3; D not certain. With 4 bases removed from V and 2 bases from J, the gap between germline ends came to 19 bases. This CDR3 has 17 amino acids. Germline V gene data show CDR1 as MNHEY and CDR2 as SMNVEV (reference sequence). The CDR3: CASSSQDPLRSTDTQYF. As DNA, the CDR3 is TGTGCCAGCAGTTCCCAGGACCCACTCAGATCCACAGATACGCAGTATTTT.

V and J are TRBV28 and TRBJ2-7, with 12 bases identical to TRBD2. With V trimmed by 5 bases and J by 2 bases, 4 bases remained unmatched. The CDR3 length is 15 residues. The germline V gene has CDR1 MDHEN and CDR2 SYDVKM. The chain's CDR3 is CASSPLAGGPYEQYF. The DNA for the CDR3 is TGTGCCAGCAGTCCACTAGCGGGAGGTCCCTACGAGCAGTACTTC.

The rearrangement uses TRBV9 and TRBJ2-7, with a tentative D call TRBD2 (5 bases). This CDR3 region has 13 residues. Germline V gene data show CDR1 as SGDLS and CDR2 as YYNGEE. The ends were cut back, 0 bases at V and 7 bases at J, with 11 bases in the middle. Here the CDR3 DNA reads TGTGCCAGCAGCGTAGTCGGGATTGGGGAGCAGTACTTC. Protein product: CASSVVGIGEQYF.